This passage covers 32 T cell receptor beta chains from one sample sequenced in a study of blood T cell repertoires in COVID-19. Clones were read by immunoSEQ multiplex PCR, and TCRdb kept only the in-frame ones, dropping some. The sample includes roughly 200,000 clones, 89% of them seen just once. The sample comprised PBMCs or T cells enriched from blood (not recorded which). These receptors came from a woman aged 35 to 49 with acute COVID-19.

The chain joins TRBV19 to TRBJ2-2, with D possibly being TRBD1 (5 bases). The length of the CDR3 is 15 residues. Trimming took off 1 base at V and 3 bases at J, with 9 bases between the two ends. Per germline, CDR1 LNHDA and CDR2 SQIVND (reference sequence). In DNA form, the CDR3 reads TGTGCCAGTAGTATAGGGGCAGGGTACACCGGGGAGCTGTTTTTT. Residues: CASSIGAGYTGELFF.

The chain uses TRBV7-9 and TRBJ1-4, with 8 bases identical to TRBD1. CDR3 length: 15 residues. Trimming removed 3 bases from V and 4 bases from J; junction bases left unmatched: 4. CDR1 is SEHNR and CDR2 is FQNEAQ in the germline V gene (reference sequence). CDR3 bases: TGTGCCAGCAGCTTGGGTACAGGGGGTAATGAAAAACTGTTTTTT. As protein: CASSLGTGGNEKLFF.

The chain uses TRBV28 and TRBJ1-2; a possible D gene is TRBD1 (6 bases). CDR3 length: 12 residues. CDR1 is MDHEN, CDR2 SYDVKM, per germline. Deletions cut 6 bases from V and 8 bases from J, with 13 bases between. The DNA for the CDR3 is TGTGCCAGCAGGCAGGGGAACCGGGGCTACACCTTC. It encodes CASRQGNRGYTF.

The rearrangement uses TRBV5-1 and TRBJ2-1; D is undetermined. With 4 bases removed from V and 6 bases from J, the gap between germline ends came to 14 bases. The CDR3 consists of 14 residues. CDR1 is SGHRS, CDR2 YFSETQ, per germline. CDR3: CASSTETFSNEQFF. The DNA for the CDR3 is TGCGCCAGCAGCACAGAGACATTTTCCAATGAGCAGTTCTTC.

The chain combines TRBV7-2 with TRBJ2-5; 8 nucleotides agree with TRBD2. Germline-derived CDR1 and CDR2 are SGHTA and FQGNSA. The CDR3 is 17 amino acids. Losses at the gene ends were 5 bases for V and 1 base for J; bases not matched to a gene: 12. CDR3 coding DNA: TGTGCCAGCAGCCCATTTCAAAAGCGGGGGATCCAAGAGACCCAGTACTTC. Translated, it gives CASSPFQKRGIQETQYF.

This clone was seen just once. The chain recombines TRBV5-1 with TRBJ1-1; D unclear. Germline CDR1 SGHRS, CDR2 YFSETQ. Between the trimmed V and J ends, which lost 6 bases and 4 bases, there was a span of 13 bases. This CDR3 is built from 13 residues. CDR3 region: CASKAEVTTEAFF. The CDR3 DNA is TGCGCCAGCAAAGCGGAGGTAACCACTGAAGCTTTCTTT.

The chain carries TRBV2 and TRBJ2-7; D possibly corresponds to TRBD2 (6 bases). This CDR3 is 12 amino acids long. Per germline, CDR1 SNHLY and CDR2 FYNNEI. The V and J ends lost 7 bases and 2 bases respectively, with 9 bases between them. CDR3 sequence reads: CASNGGTYEQYF. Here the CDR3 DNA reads TGTGCCAGCAACGGCGGGACCTACGAGCAGTACTTC. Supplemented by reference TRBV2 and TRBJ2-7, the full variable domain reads EPEVTQTPSHQVTQMGQEVILRCVPISNHLYFYWYRQILGQKVEFLVSFYNNEISEKSEIFDDQFSVERPDGSNFTLKIRSTKLEDSAMYFCASNGGTYEQYFGPGTRLTVT.

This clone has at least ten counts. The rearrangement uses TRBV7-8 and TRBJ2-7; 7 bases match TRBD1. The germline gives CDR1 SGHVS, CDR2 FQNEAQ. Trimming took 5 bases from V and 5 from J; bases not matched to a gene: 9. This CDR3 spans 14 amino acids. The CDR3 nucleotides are TGTGCCAGCAGCCCGAGGGGGCTAGCCGACGAGCAGTACTTC. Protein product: CASSPRGLADEQYF. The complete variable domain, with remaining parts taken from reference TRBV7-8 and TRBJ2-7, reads GAGVSQSPRYKVAKRGQDVALRCDPISGHVSLFWYQQALGQGPEFLTYFQNEAQLDKSGLPSDRFFAERPEGSVSTLKIQRTQQEDSAVYLCASSPRGLADEQYFGPGTRLTVT.

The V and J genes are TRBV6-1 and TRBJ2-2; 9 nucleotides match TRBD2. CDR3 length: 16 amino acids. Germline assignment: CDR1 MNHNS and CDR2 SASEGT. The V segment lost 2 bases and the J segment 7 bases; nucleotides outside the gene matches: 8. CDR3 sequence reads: CASSEWGLAIGGELFF. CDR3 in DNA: TGTGCCAGCAGTGAATGGGGACTAGCCATCGGCGGGGAGCTGTTTTTT.

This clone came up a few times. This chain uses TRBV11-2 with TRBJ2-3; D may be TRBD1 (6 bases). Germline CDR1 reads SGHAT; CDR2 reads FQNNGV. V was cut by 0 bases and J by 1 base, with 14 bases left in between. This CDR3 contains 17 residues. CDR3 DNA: TGTGCCAGCAGCTTAGATCCGGGGACAACTCGCACAGATACGCAGTATTTT. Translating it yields CASSLDPGTTRTDTQYF.

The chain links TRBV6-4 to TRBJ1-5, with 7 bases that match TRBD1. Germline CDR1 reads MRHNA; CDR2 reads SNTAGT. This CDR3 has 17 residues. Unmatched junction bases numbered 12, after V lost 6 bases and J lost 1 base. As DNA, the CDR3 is TGTGCCAGCAGGAGGGGTAATACAGGGGAAAGCAATCAGCCCCAGCATTTT. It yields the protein CASRRGNTGESNQPQHF.

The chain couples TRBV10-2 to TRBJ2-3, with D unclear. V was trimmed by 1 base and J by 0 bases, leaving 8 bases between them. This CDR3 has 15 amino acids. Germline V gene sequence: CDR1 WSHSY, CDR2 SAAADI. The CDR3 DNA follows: TGCGCCAGCAGTGAGTTCGGGTTCAGCACAGATACGCAGTATTTT. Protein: CASSEFGFSTDTQYF.

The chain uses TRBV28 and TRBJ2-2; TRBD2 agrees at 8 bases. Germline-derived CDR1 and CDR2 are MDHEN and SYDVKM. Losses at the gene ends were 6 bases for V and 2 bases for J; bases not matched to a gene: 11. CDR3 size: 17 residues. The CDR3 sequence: CASSPGGLVGNTGELFF. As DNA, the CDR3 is TGTGCCAGCAGCCCCGGGGGACTAGTGGGTAACACCGGGGAGCTGTTTTTT.

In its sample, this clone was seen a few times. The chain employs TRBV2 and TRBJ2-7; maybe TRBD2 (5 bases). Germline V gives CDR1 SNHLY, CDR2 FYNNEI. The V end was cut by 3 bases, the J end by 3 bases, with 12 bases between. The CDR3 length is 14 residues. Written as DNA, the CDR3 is TGTGCCAGCAGTGAGGTAGGACTGATCTACGAGCAGTACTTC. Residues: CASSEVGLIYEQYF.

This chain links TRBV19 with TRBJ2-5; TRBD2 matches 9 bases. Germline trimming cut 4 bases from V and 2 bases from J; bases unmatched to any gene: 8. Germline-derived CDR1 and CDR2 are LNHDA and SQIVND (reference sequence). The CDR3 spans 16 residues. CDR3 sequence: CASSTGLAWTQETQYF. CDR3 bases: TGTGCCAGTAGTACAGGACTAGCGTGGACTCAAGAGACCCAGTACTTC.

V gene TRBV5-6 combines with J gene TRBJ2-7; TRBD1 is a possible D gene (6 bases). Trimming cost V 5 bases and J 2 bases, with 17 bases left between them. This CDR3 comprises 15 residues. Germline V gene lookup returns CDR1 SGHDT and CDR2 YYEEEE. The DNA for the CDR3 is TGTGCCAGCAGTTACCAGGGGTTTGACCCCTACGAGCAGTACTTC. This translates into CASSYQGFDPYEQYF. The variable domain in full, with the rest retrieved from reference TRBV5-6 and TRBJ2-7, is DAGVTQSPTHLIKTRGQQVTLRCSPKSGHDTVSWYQQALGQGPQFIFQYYEEEERQRGNFPDRFSGHQFPNYSSELNVNALLLGDSALYLCASSYQGFDPYEQYFGPGTRLTVT.

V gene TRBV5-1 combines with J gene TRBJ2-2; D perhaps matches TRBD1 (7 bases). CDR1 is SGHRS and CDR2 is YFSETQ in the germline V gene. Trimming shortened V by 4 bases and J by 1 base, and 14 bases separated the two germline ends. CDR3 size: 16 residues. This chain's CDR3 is CASSKRQGGNTGELFF. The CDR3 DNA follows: TGCGCCAGCAGCAAGAGACAGGGAGGGAACACCGGGGAGCTGTTTTTT.

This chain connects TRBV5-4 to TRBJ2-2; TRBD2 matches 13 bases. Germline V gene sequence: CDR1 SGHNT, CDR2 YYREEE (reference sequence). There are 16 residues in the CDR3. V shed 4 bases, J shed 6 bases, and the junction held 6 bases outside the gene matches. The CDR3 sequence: CASSPPTSGRPGELFF. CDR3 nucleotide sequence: TGTGCCAGCAGCCCCCCGACTAGCGGGAGGCCCGGGGAGCTGTTTTTT.

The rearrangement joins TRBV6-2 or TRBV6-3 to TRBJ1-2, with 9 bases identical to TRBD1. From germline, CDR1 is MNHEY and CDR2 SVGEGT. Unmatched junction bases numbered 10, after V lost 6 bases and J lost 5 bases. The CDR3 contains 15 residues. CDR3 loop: CASSRSGQGIYGYTF. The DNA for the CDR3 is TGTGCCAGCAGCCGATCCGGACAGGGGATTTATGGCTACACCTTC.

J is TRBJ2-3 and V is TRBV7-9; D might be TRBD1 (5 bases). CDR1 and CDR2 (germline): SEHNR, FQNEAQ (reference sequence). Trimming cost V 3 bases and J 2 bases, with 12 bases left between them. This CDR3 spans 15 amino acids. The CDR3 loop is CASSFGPQDTDTQYF. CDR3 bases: TGTGCCAGCAGCTTTGGACCACAGGACACAGATACGCAGTATTTT.

The CDR3 sequence is CASSPGQGATNEKLFF. The CDR3 DNA reads as TGTGCCAGCAGCCCCGGACAGGGGGCGACTAATGAAAAACTGTTTTTT. The chain joins TRBV7-9 to TRBJ1-4, with 11 positions matching TRBD1. Germline CDR1 is SEHNR and CDR2 is FQNEAQ (reference sequence). V trimming: 5 bases; J trimming: 2 bases; junction bases outside the gene matches: 4. The CDR3 has 16 amino acids. Full variable domain (missing parts from reference TRBV7-9 and TRBJ1-4): DTGVSQNPRHKITKRGQNVTFRCDPISEHNRLYWYRQTLGQGPEFLTYFQNEAQLEKSRLLSDRFSAERPKGSFSTLEIQRTEQGDSAMYLCASSPGQGATNEKLFFGSGTQLSVL.

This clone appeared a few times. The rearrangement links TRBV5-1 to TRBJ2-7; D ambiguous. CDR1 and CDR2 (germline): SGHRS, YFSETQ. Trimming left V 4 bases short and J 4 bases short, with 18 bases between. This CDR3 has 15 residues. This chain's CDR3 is CASSRVEDIRYEQYF. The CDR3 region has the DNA TGCGCCAGCAGCCGGGTGGAAGATATACGATACGAGCAGTACTTC.

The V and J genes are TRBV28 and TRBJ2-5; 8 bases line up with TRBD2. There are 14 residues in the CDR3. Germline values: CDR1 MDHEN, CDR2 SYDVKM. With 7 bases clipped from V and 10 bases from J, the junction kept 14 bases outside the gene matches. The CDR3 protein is CASTLRGGLWGQYF. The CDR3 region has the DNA TGTGCCAGCACCCTCCGGGGGGGGCTATGGGGCCAGTACTTC. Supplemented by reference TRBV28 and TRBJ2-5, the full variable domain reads DVKVTQSSRYLVKRTGEKVFLECVQDMDHENMFWYRQDPGLGLRLIYFSYDVKMKEKGDIPEGYSVSREKKERFSLILESASTNQTSMYLCASTLRGGLWGQYFGPGTRLLVL.

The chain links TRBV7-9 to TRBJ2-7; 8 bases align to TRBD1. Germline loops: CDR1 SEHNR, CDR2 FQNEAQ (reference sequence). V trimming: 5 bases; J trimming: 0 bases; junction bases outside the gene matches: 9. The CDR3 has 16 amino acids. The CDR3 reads CASSARTGMSSYEQYF. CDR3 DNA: TGTGCCAGCAGCGCCCGGACAGGGATGAGCTCCTACGAGCAGTACTTC.

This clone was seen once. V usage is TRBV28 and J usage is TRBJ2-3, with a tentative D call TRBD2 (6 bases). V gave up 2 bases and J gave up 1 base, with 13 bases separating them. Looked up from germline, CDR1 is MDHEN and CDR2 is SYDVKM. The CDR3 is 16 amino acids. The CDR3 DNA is TGTGCCAGCAGTTTAAATACTGGGACTCGCACAGATACGCAGTATTTT. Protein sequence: CASSLNTGTRTDTQYF.

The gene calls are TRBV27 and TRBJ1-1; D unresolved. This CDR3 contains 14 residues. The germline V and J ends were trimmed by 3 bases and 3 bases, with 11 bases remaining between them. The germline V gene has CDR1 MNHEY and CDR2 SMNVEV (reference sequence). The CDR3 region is CASSLVEGDTEAFF. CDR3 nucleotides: TGTGCCAGCAGTTTGGTAGAGGGTGACACTGAAGCTTTCTTT.

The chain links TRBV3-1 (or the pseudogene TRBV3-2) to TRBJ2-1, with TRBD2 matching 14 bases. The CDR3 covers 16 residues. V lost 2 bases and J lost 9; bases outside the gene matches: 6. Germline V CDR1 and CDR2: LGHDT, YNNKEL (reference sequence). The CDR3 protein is CASSQPGLAGEGEQFF. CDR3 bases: TGTGCCAGCAGCCAACCGGGACTAGCGGGAGAAGGTGAGCAGTTCTTC.

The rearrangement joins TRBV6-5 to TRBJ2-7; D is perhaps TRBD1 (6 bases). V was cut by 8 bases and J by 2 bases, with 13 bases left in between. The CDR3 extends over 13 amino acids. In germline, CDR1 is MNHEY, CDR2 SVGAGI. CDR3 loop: CASHGQPTYEQYF. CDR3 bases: TGTGCCAGCCATGGACAGCCAACCTACGAGCAGTACTTC.

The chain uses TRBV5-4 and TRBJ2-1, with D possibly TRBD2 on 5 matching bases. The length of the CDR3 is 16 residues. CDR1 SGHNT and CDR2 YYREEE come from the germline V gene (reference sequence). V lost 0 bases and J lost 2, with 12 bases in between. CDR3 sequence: CASSLAEGVPYNEQFF. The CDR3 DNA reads TGTGCCAGCAGCTTGGCTGAGGGTGTGCCCTACAATGAGCAGTTCTTC.

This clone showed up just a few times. The CDR3 DNA is TGTGCCAGTAGTCCGACAGGGTTTTTCTCCTACGAGCAGTACTTC. Protein product: CASSPTGFFSYEQYF. The chain joins TRBV19 to TRBJ2-7, with 7 bases aligning to TRBD1. Germline CDR1 LNHDA, CDR2 SQIVND (reference sequence). J was trimmed by 0 bases and V by 5 bases; bases with no gene match: 7. The CDR3 totals 15 residues.

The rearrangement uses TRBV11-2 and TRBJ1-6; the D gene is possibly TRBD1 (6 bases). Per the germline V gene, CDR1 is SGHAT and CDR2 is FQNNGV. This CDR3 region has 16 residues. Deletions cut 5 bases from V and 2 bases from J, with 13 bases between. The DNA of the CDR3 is TGTGCCAGCAGCGAGAACAGGGCCGCCTATAATTCACCCCTCCACTTT. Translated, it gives CASSENRAAYNSPLHF.

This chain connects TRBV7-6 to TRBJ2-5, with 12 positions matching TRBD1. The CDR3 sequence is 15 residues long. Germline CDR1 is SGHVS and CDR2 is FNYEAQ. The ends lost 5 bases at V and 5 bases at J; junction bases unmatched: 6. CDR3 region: CASSPGTGGAETQYF. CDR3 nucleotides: TGTGCCAGCAGCCCGGGGACAGGGGGCGCGGAGACCCAGTACTTC.